This T cell receptor beta chain was identified in a study of T cell repertoires in cytomegalovirus infection. Background on the study: Public signatures in TCR beta pointed to CMV infection and matching HLA type.

V dropped 6 bases and J dropped 1 base, with 12 bases sitting between them. The CDR3 has 14 amino acids. Germline values: CDR1 MNHEY, CDR2 SVGEGT. Via MiXCR, TCRdb re-called the reads, giving one row per CDR3 protein. The sample has 150,000 to 200,000 distinct CDR3 sequences; roughly 30% are singletons. The receptor's source is a human donor in good health (CMV status not recorded). Some clones in this sample may be carry-over from other donors' samples. The specimen was PBMCs. This rearrangement joins TRBV6-2 or TRBV6-3 to TRBJ1-1; D is ambiguous. The CDR3 nucleotides are TGTGCCAGCAGCTTTTTTAACACGAACACTGAAGCTTTCTTT. This codes for CASSFFNTNTEAFF.